This TCR beta chain originates from a study of coeliac disease. General study findings and limits: The authors judged this method unsuitable for unbiased gliadin-specific T cell detection. Intraepithelial and lamina propria fractions were not highly pure, so cross-contamination was possible. Most TRB amino acid sequences occurred in only one sample. In active celiac disease, intraepithelial and lamina propria TRB and TRG repertoires were less clonal than controls.

There are 15 residues in the CDR3. Germline V gives CDR1 SGHTA, CDR2 FQGTGA. Between the trimmed V and J ends, which lost 5 bases and 9 bases, there was a span of 22 bases. The data were produced by immunoSEQ multiplex PCR, yet TCRdb's version contains in-frame clones alone and is incomplete. The table lists over 9,000 clones, 67% of them singletons. On this clone itself: The antigen is unknown.

The sequencing input was lamina propria lymphocytes from the gut. The source of this sequence is a woman in her sixties with celiac disease. The chain has TRBV7-3 and TRBJ1-1, with no clear D. The CDR3 is CASSQREGPRAQAFF. The CDR3 DNA follows: TGTGCCAGCAGCCAGAGGGAGGGCCCGAGGGCCCAAGCTTTCTTT.